This T cell receptor beta chain comes out of a study of blood T cell repertoires in COVID-19. Looking at the study overall: COVID-19 samples, acute and convalescent, were from the United States, Italy and Spain. Sample material is recorded as cDNA or gDNA derived from T cells, B-cell-depleted T cells, or PBMCs.

In the original workflow: Cell counts per sample came from amplifying reference gene primers. Sequenced by immunoSEQ multiplex PCR; TCRdb stores in-frame clones only, minus some. The D gene and trimming were derived from the DNA, and the V and J assignments and clone size from that table. The sample carries more than 9,000 clones, roughly 80% recorded once. Trimming left V 0 bases short and J 0 bases short, with 7 bases between. The CDR3 has 16 amino acids. Germline V gene lookup returns CDR1 SGDLS and CDR2 YYNGEE. The source is a woman in her sixties with acute or convalescent COVID-19. This chain joins TRBV9 and TRBJ1-6; D is uncertain. The sample was peripheral blood. The CDR3 nucleotides read TGTGCCAGCAGCGTAGGGCCCAGCTCCTATAATTCACCCCTCCACTTT. It codes for CASSVGPSSYNSPLHF.